Described below is a single T cell receptor beta chain sequence and its context. Its antigen is not known. The data are from a study of shared clonotypes between healthy human individuals. As defined, naive CD8 cells were CD45RO-negative and positively selected for CCR7, with terminally differentiated effector memory CD45RA+ cells excluded. General study findings and limits: Only blood was sampled, and tissue TCR repertoires likely differ from blood ones.

The assay ran at deep level. Profiling relied on immunoSEQ multiplex PCR, and the TCRdb table lists in-frame clones only, not all of them. This sample yields 550,000 to 650,000 clones, of which 90% to 97% are seen a single time; about 0.11% belongs to the top ten. The ends were cut back, 7 bases at V and 0 bases at J, with 19 bases in the middle. Germline V gives CDR1 LNHDA, CDR2 SQIVND (reference sequence). The CDR3 is 16 residues long. The rearrangement joins TRBV19 to TRBJ2-7, with TRBD2 as a possible D gene (6 bases). The clonotype comes from a woman aged 30 to 39 in good health. Sequences were obtained from naive CD8+ T cells sorted from blood. This CDR3 is CASTPRSGEDSYEQYF. The CDR3 DNA reads as TGTGCCAGTACCCCTAGGTCGGGGGAGGACTCCTACGAGCAGTACTTC.